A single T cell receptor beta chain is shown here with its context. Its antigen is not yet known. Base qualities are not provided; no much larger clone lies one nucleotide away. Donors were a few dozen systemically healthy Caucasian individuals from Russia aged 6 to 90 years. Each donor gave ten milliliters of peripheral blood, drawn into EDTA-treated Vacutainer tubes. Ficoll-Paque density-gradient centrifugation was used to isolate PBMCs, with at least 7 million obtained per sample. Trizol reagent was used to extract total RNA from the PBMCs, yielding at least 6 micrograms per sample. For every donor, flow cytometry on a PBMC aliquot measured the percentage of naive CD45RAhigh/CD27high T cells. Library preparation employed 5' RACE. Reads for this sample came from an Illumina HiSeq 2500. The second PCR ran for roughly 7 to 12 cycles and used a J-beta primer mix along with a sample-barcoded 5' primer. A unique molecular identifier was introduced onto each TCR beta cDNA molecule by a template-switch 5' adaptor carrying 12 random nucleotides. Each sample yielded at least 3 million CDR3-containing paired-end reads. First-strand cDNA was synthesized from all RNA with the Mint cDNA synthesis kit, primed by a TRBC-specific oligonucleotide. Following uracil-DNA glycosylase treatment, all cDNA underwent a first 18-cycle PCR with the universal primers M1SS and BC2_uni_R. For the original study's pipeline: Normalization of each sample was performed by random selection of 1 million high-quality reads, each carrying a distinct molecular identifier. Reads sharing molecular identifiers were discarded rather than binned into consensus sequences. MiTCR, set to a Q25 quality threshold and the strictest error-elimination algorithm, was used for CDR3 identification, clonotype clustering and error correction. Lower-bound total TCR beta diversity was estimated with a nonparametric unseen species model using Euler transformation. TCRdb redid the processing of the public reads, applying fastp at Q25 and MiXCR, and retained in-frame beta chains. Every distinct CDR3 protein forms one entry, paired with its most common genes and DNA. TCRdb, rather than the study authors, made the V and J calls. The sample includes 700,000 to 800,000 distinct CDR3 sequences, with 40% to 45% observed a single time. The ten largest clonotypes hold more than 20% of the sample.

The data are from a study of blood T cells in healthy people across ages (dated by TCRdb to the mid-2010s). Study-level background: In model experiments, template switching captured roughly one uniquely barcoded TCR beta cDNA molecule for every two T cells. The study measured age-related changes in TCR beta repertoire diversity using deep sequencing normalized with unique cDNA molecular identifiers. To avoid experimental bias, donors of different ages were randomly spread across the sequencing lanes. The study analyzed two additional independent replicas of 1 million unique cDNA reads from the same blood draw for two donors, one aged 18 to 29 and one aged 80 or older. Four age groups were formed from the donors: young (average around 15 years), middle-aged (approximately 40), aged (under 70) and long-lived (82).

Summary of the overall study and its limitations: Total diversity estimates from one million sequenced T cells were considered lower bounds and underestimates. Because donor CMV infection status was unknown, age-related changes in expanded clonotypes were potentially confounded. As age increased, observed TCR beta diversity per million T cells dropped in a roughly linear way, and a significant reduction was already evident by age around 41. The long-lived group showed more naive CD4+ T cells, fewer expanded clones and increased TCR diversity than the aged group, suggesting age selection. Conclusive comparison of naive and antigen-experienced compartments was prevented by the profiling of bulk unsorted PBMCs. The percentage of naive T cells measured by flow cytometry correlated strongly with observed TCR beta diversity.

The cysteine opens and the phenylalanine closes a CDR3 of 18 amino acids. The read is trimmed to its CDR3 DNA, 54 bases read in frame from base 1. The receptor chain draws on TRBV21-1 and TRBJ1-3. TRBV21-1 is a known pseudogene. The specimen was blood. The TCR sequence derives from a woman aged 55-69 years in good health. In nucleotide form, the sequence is TGTGCCAGCACCAGGTTTTCTTTGAACGTCCGCTCTGGAAACACCATATATTTT. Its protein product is CASTRFSLNVRSGNTIYF.